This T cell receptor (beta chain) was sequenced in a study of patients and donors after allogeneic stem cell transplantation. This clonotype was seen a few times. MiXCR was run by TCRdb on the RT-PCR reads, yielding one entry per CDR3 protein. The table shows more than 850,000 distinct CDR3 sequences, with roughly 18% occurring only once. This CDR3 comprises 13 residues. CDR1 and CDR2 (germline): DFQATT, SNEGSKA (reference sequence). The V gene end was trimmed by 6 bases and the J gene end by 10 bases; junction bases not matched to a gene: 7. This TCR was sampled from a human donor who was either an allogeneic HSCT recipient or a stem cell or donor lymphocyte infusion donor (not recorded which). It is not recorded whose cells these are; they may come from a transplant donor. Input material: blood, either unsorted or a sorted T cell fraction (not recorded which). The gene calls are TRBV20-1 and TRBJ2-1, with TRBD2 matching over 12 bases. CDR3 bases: TGCAGTGCCTCTAGCGGGAGGGCACGGGAGCAGTTCTTC. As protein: CSASSGRAREQFF.